This TCR beta chain stems from a study of cytotoxic CD8 clonotypes in ibrutinib-treated CLL. Study in general: Patients: 11 to 12 relapsed/refractory, fewer than 16 treatment-naive, roughly 18 IGHV unmutated. Study-wide results and caveats: Public clonotypes, found uncommonly, either contracted or stayed stable on treatment. Clonality went higher at ibrutinib response and then dropped back toward baseline at progression.

Sequenced by immunoSEQ multiplex PCR; TCRdb stores in-frame clones only, minus some. Among roughly 38,000 clones, 45% to 50% were seen once, and the ten largest hold approximately 20%. As to this clone: Its antigen remains unknown.

There are 15 residues in the CDR3. Germline V gene lookup returns CDR1 SGDLS and CDR2 YYNGEE. The ends were cut back, 3 bases at V and 5 bases at J, with 14 bases in the middle. The sample in question was PBMCs, obtained before ibrutinib treatment. This chain uses TRBV9 with TRBJ2-2; D gene uncertain. The receptor comes from a human donor with chronic lymphocytic leukemia. The CDR3 protein is CASSAQNHETGELFF. The CDR3 DNA reads as TGTGCCAGCAGCGCGCAAAACCACGAGACCGGGGAGCTGTTTTTT.